Listed below are T cell receptor beta chains from one sample, sequenced in a study of beta chain features in type 1 diabetes. Repertoires were generated with immunoSEQ multiplex PCR, while TCRdb's copy carries only in-frame clones and drops some. The sample shows tens of thousands of clones, approximately 45% of them seen only once. The sequenced sample was Tregs from blood. The receptors derive from a man younger than 45 with type 1 diabetes. CDR3s include the opening cysteine and the closing phenylalanine or tryptophan. The D gene is left open where the match is weak. Rows give clone size only sometimes, using once, few, many, or a class for an expanded clone.

d_gene,abundance,v_gene,j_gene,CDR3nt,CDR3aa
.,.,TRBV19,TRBJ2-3,TGTGCCAGTAGCGATTCAGAGGGCCAGCGGACAGATACGCAGTATTTT,CASSDSEGQRTDTQYF
TRBD1,.,TRBV6-5,TRBJ1-3,TGTGCCAGCTCCTGGGACAGTCGCTCTGGAAACACCATATATTTT,CASSWDSRSGNTIYF
.,few,TRBV7-2,TRBJ2-7,TGTGCCAGCAGCTTCAATCCTCTCTCGGGCTACGAGCAGTACTTC,CASSFNPLSGYEQYF
TRBD2,.,TRBV5-5,TRBJ2-5,TGTGCCAGCAGCTCGAGACTAGCGGGAGAGTGGGAGACCCAGTACTTC,CASSSRLAGEWETQYF
TRBD2,.,TRBV18,TRBJ2-3,TGTGCCAGCTCACCATTTGGCGGGAGGGATGATACGCAGTATTTT,CASSPFGGRDDTQYF
TRBD1,many,TRBV7-9,TRBJ1-1,TGTGCCAGCAGCCGAACAGGGGGGGCTGAAGCTTTCTTT,CASSRTGGAEAFF
.,.,TRBV5-4,TRBJ2-4,TGTGCCAGCAGCTTCGGATACACTTCGGGGAACATCCAGTACTTC,CASSFGYTSGNIQYF
TRBD1,.,TRBV28,TRBJ1-2,TGTGCCAGCAGTTCAGGGGGTAACCTTTATGGCTACACCTTC,CASSSGGNLYGYTF
.,few,TRBV10-3,TRBJ2-5,TGTGCCATCAGCCGAGAGGCTTCGGGGGAGACCCAGTACTTC,CAISREASGETQYF
.,few,TRBV19,TRBJ2-6,TGTGCCAGTAGTTCTATCTCTGGGGCCAACGTCCTGACTTTC,CASSSISGANVLTF
.,.,TRBV25-1,TRBJ1-6,TGTGCCAGCAGTGGTCAGTTTAATTCACCCCTCCACTTT,CASSGQFNSPLHF
.,once,TRBV28,TRBJ2-2,TGTGCCAGCAGGTTCTCGAACACCGGGGAGCTGTTTTTT,CASRFSNTGELFF
.,once,TRBV6-5,TRBJ1-5,TGTGCCAGCAGTGACAGTCAGGGGCCCCAGCATTTT,CASSDSQGPQHF
TRBD2,.,TRBV6-1,TRBJ2-7,TGTGCCAGCAGTGAGTCGGGACTAGCGGTCTACGAGCAGTACTTC,CASSESGLAVYEQYF
.,.,TRBV6-5,TRBJ1-4,TGTGCCAGCAGTTACTCGGGGCGGCCTAATGAAAAACTGTTTTTT,CASSYSGRPNEKLFF
.,.,TRBV2,TRBJ1-4,TGTGCCACCCGGACAGAATTTAATGAAAAACTGTTTTTT,CATRTEFNEKLFF
.,.,TRBV11-2,TRBJ2-7,TGTGCCAGCAGCTTAGATCTCATACTCTACGAGCAGTACTTC,CASSLDLILYEQYF
.,.,TRBV7-9,TRBJ2-2,TGTGCCAGCAGTACAAATCTAGGTCTCGGGGAGCTGTTTTTT,CASSTNLGLGELFF
TRBD2,.,TRBV5-1,TRBJ2-7,TGCGCCAGCAGCCCGCGGACTAGCGGGATTTCCTACGAGCAGTACTTC,CASSPRTSGISYEQYF
TRBD2,.,TRBV5-1,TRBJ2-3,TGCGCCAGCAGCCCCTCTAGCGGGGCAGATACGCAGTATTTT,CASSPSSGADTQYF
.,.,TRBV5-1,TRBJ2-7,TGCGCCAGCAGGTTGGGACTGAACTACGAGCAGTACTTC,CASRLGLNYEQYF
TRBD1,.,TRBV4-2,TRBJ2-1,TGTGCCAGCAGCACCGGGACAGGGCTCGACAATGAGCAGTTCTTC,CASSTGTGLDNEQFF
.,.,TRBV2,TRBJ1-4,TGTGCCAGCAAAGAGGGGGGGGAAAAACTGTTTTTT,CASKEGGEKLFF
TRBD2,.,TRBV30,TRBJ2-5,TGTGCCTGGAGTCGAAATCCGAGCGGGAGGTCACGGGAAAAGACCCAGTACTTC,CAWSRNPSGRSREKTQYF
.,.,TRBV18,TRBJ2-5,TGTGCCAGCTCACCCTATAGTCAAGAGACCCAGTACTTC,CASSPYSQETQYF
.,few,TRBV6-4,TRBJ2-1,TGTGCCAGCAGTGACTCTCGGGGAAGCTCCTACAATGAGCAGTTCTTC,CASSDSRGSSYNEQFF
.,.,TRBV18,TRBJ2-7,TGTGCCAGCTCACCACCGTCCTCGGCCTACGAGCAGTACTTC,CASSPPSSAYEQYF
TRBD2,.,TRBV7-8,TRBJ2-7,TGTGCCAGCAGCCGACTAGCGGGGGAGCAGTACTTC,CASSRLAGEQYF
.,.,TRBV19,TRBJ2-5,TGTGCCAGTAGTATAGGTCTAGCAGCAGAGACCCAGTACTTC,CASSIGLAAETQYF
TRBD1,.,TRBV28,TRBJ1-5,TGTGCCAGCAGTTTCTTGACAGGGGATCAGCCCCAGCATTTT,CASSFLTGDQPQHF
.,once,TRBV5-6,TRBJ1-2,TGTGCCAGCAGCCCGGGAAGCTATGGCTACACCTTC,CASSPGSYGYTF
.,.,TRBV7-2,TRBJ2-1,TGTGCCAGCAGCTCGGGGGACGCCTATGAGCAGTTCTTC,CASSSGDAYEQFF
.,few,TRBV6-5,TRBJ1-3,TGTGCCAGCAGTGAATTGCCTCTACGCACCATATATTTT,CASSELPLRTIYF
.,.,TRBV29-1,TRBJ2-4,TGCAGCGTTACGGGTGTAGCCAAAAACATTCAGTACTTC,CSVTGVAKNIQYF
TRBD1,.,TRBV4-2,TRBJ1-1,TGTGCCAGCACCCCACGGGCGGACAGGGGGAACACTGAAGCTTTCTTT,CASTPRADRGNTEAFF
TRBD1,.,TRBV7-8,TRBJ1-1,TGTGCCAGCAGCGGGGACAGGGGAAGAGCTTTCTTT,CASSGDRGRAFF
TRBD2,.,TRBV7-3,TRBJ2-2,TGTGCCAGCAGCTTAGCTAGCGGGACGACCACCGGGGAGCTGTTTTTT,CASSLASGTTTGELFF
.,.,TRBV21-1,TRBJ2-7,TGTGCCAGCAGCCGCGTCAGCGGGTATACCTACGAGCAGTACTTC,CASSRVSGYTYEQYF
TRBD2,.,TRBV28,TRBJ2-3,TGTGCCAGCAGTTTTGCGGGAGCGGATACAGATACGCAGTATTTT,CASSFAGADTDTQYF
TRBD2,.,TRBV10-3,TRBJ2-6,TGTGCCATCCCGGGACTAGCGGGAGCCAGCTTGGCTGGGGCCAACGTCCTGACTTTC,CAIPGLAGASLAGANVLTF
.,few,TRBV18,TRBJ2-3,TGTGCCAGCTCACTTATAACAGGGACCGTCGATACGCAGTATTTT,CASSLITGTVDTQYF